This TCR beta chain was sequenced during a study of blood T cell repertoires in COVID-19. There are 18 residues in the CDR3. The junction had 10 bases not matched to a gene; V was cut back by 0 bases and J by 2 bases. CDR1 and CDR2 from the germline V gene are SGHDN and FVKESK. Profiled with immunoSEQ multiplex PCR; TCRdb holds only in-frame clones, not every one. The sample has approximately 670,000 clones; 70% to 90% are singletons. Material for sequencing was peripheral blood. This TCR came from a woman between 18 and 29 years old with acute or convalescent COVID-19. The rearrangement joins TRBV14 to TRBJ2-3, with TRBD2 identical over 8 bases. CDR3 coding DNA: TGTGCCAGCAGCCAAGAAGCGGGGGCTAACGCCTACACAGATACGCAGTATTTT. It translates to CASSQEAGANAYTDTQYF.